These 11 T cell receptor beta chains originate from one sample sequenced in a study of graft-versus-host responses after intestinal transplantation (dated by TCRdb to the early 2020s). Receptor libraries were prepared by the immunoSEQ multiplex PCR assay. This immuneACCESS table, as held by TCRdb, lists in-frame sequences with V and J called but not all clones. Of the missing ones, under half trace to an unresolved V gene in checked studies; the others have no known cause. Present in this sample are roughly 8,000 clones, around 31% of which were seen just once. 2% to 2.5% of the sample belongs to the ten largest clones. This specimen's time point label, per the study, means: cells obtained before transplantation from donor or recipient. In mixed lymphocyte reactions, around 200,000 CFSE-labeled pre-transplant responders were plated with around 200,000 irradiated violet-dye-labeled stimulators and cultured for five to seven days.

Sequenced here: alloreactive CD8+ T cells from a mixed lymphocyte reaction culture, sampled before intestinal transplant. According to the study, the label for this sample's cell subset or site signals: CFSE-low proliferating T cells sorted from roughly 6-day pre-transplant mixed lymphocyte reaction (GvH or HvG direction). Source of these receptors: a human patient who received an intestinal transplant.

V usage is TRBV27 and J usage is TRBJ2-1; 10 nucleotides line up with TRBD2. The CDR3 is 16 residues long. Losses at the gene ends were 4 bases for V and 6 bases for J; bases not matched to a gene: 9. Per germline, CDR1 MNHEY and CDR2 SMNVEV (reference sequence). This CDR3 reads CASSSPGTSVGNEQFF. The CDR3 DNA is TGTGCCAGCAGTTCGCCCGGGACTAGCGTGGGCAATGAGCAGTTCTTC.

The chain carries TRBV4-2 and TRBJ1-4, with 11 bases matching TRBD1. The CDR3 runs 17 residues. V lost 4 bases, J lost 0 bases, and 4 bases stayed unmatched. The germline gives CDR1 LGHNA, CDR2 YNFKEQ. CDR3 bases: TGTGCCAGCAGCCCCCGGGACAGGGGGTCAACTAATGAAAAACTGTTTTTT. It translates to CASSPRDRGSTNEKLFF.

The CDR3 sequence is CASSKWDRGPGLAGAFSYEQYF. CDR3 DNA: TGTGCCAGCAGCAAATGGGACAGGGGTCCGGGACTAGCGGGGGCCTTCTCCTACGAGCAGTACTTC. This chain connects TRBV21-1 to TRBJ2-7; the table's D call, TRBD2, was not checked against the DNA. TRBV21-1 is noted as a pseudogene. This CDR3 contains 22 residues.

This rearrangement joins TRBV4-1 to TRBJ1-2, with D hard to call. Germline V CDR1 and CDR2: MGHRA, YSYEKL. V shed 0 bases and J shed 5 bases, with 7 bases lying between them. This CDR3 has 13 amino acids. CDR3 loop: CASSQDSEYGYTF. The CDR3 coding sequence is TGCGCCAGCAGCCAAGACAGCGAGTATGGCTACACCTTC.

This clone appeared a few times. V and J are TRBV6-1 and TRBJ1-5; D unresolved. The CDR3 sequence is 17 residues long. Deletions cut 0 bases from V and 0 bases from J, with 12 bases between. Germline V CDR1 and CDR2: MNHNS, SASEGT. CDR3 coding DNA: TGTGCCAGCAGTGAAGCGCTTAGTGTTTATAGCAATCAGCCCCAGCATTTT. The encoded protein is CASSEALSVYSNQPQHF.

This clone is medium-sized (0.01 to 0.1%) within its sample. The chain uses TRBV27 and TRBJ2-1; 9 nucleotides agree with TRBD1. Germline V gene sequence: CDR1 MNHEY, CDR2 SMNVEV (reference sequence). The CDR3 is 15 residues long. V was clipped by 2 bases and J by 3 bases; unmatched bases: 2. CDR3 residues: CASSLEGQGYNEQFF. The CDR3 coding sequence is TGTGCCAGCAGTTTAGAGGGACAGGGCTACAATGAGCAGTTCTTC.

This chain uses TRBV4-2 with TRBJ2-3; 11 bases line up with TRBD2. V was pared by 0 bases and J by 2 bases, with 1 base of the junction left unmatched. The CDR3 has 16 amino acids. Germline CDR1 is LGHNA and CDR2 is YNFKEQ. Here the CDR3 reads CASSQDSGRATDTQYF. Written as DNA, the CDR3 is TGTGCCAGCAGCCAAGATAGCGGGAGGGCCACAGATACGCAGTATTTT.

This clone was counted between two and nine times. The V and J genes are TRBV7-8 and TRBJ2-3, with 9 bases fitting TRBD2. The V segment lost 10 bases and the J segment 1 base; nucleotides outside the gene matches: 6. Germline V gene lookup returns CDR1 SGHVS and CDR2 FQNEAQ. This CDR3 has 14 amino acids. This chain's CDR3 is CATARTSGTDTQYF. The CDR3 nucleotides read TGTGCCACGGCAAGGACTAGCGGCACAGATACGCAGTATTTT.

This chain connects TRBV30 to TRBJ2-5; D is undetermined. V lost 1 base, J lost 5 bases, and 14 bases lay in between. In germline, CDR1 is GTSNPN, CDR2 SVGIG (reference sequence). The CDR3 is 14 residues long. CDR3: CAWSATSLYETQYF. The CDR3, as DNA: TGTGCCTGGAGTGCGACATCCCTGTATGAGACCCAGTACTTC.

CDR3 coding DNA: TGTGCCAGCACCCCAATAGGAGCCGGGGAGCTGTTTTTT. This codes for CASTPIGAGELFF. V is TRBV27 and J is TRBJ2-2; D is ambiguous. The CDR3 totals 13 residues. Trimming removed 7 bases from V and 6 bases from J, with 12 bases in between. CDR1 and CDR2 from the germline V gene are MNHEY and SMNVEV (reference sequence).

This clone was seen only a few times. The chain employs TRBV7-9 and TRBJ2-3; D is unclear. The CDR3 loop spans 13 amino acids. Trimming cost V 2 bases and J 1 base, with 4 bases left between them. CDR1 is SEHNR and CDR2 is FQNEAQ in the germline V gene (reference sequence). DNA for the CDR3: TGTGCCAGCAGCTTAACGGGCACAGATACGCAGTATTTT. It is translated as CASSLTGTDTQYF.